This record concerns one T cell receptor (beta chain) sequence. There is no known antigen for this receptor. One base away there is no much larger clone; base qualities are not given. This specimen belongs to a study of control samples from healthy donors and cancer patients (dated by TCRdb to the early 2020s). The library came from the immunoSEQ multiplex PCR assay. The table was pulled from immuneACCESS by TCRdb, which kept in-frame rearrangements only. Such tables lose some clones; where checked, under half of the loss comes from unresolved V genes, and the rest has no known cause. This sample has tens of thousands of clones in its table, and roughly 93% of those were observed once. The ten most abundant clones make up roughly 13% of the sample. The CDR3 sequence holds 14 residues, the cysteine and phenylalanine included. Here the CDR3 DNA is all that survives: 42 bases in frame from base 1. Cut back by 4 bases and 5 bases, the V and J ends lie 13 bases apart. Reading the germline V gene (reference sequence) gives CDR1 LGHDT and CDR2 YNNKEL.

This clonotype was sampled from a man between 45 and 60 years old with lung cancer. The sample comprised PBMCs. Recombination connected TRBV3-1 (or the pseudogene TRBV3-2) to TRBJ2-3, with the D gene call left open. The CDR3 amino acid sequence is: CASSRPTWRDTQYF. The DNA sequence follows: TGTGCCAGCAGCCGCCCGACTTGGCGAGATACGCAGTATTTT.